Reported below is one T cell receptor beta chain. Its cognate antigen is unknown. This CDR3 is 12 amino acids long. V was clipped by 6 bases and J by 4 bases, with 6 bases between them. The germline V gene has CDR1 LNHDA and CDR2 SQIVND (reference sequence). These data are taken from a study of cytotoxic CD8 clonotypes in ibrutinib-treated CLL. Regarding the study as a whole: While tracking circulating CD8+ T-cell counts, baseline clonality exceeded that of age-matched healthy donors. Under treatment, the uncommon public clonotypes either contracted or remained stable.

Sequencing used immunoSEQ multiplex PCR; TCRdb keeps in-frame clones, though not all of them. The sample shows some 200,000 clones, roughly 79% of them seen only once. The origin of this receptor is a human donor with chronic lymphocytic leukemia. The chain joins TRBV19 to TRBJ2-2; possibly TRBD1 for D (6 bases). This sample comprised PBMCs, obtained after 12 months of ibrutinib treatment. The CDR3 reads CASSRGTGELFF. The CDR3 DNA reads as TGTGCCAGTAGCAGGGGCACCGGGGAGCTGTTTTTT.